One sample yielded the 8 T cell receptor beta chains listed below, sequenced in a study of human T cells and chemical hapten exposure. Specified time point: patch test 3, about 24 weeks after DPC sensitization. Sample treatment: therapeutic diphenylcyclopropenone sensitization with weekly scalp DPC. In TCRdb, the RACE reads were re-called with MiXCR into one record per CDR3 protein. The table lists more than 150,000 distinct CDR3 sequences, under 30% of them singletons. The sequencing used whole blood, collected in connection with sensitization to the hapten diphenylcyclopropenone (DPC). The receptors originated from a woman in her thirties or forties with alopecia areata. Some clones in this sample may be carry-over from other donors' samples.

The chain is built from TRBV19 and TRBJ1-5; D may be TRBD1 (6 bases). The length of the CDR3 is 15 residues. Per the germline V gene, CDR1 is LNHDA and CDR2 is SQIVND (reference sequence). The ends were cut back, 3 bases at V and 9 bases at J, with 18 bases in the middle. The CDR3 is CASSIGGRARRPQHF. CDR3 coding DNA: TGTGCCAGTAGTATCGGGGGCAGGGCAAGACGGCCCCAGCATTTT.

Of note for this clonotype: This CDR3 fails to terminate in the conserved phenylalanine or tryptophan, so it likely reflects a read error. The DNA is left out, because the CDR3 cannot be placed on it with certainty; the CDR3 is given as TCRdb lists it. The chain couples TRBV28 to TRBJ2-7; the table names TRBD1, a call not compared with the DNA. The CDR3 is made up of 13 amino acids, end residues included. The germline CDR1 and CDR2 sequences are MDHEN and SYDVKM. The CDR3 spells CASSLPGGYEQDG.

The V gene is TRBV7-2, the J gene TRBJ2-1, with D tentatively TRBD1 (7 bases). The V and J ends lost 5 bases and 7 bases respectively, with 15 bases between them. The CDR3 contains 14 residues. Germline assignment: CDR1 SGHTA and CDR2 FQGNSA. The chain's CDR3 is CASSPQGGGNEQFF. For the CDR3, the DNA is TGTGCCAGCAGCCCCCAGGGGGGTGGGAATGAGCAGTTCTTC.

This clonotype was recorded many times. This rearrangement joins TRBV27 to TRBJ2-1; D uncertain. The CDR3 has 14 residues. The V end was cut by 8 bases, the J end by 0 bases, with 11 bases between. Germline lookup yields CDR1 MNHEY and CDR2 SMNVEV (reference sequence). DNA of the CDR3: TGTGCCAGCCGAGACGTAAGCTCCTACAATGAGCAGTTCTTC. Translated: CASRDVSSYNEQFF.

V gene TRBV9 combines with J gene TRBJ2-1, with TRBD1 as a possible D gene (5 bases). Germline V gene sequence: CDR1 SGDLS, CDR2 YYNGEE. Trimming took 3 bases from V and 5 from J, leaving 6 bases between them. This CDR3 contains 12 residues. CDR3 loop: CASSATDNEQFF. The DNA for the CDR3 is TGTGCCAGCAGCGCGACAGACAATGAGCAGTTCTTC. The full variable domain, rest sourced from reference TRBV9 and TRBJ2-1, is DSGVTQTPKHLITATGQRVTLRCSPRSGDLSVYWYQQSLDQGLQFLIQYYNGEERAKGNILERFSAQQFPDLHSELNLSSLELGDSALYFCASSATDNEQFFGPGTRLTVL.

V is TRBV6-4 and J is TRBJ1-6; D possibly corresponds to TRBD1 (5 bases). Germline CDR1 and CDR2: MRHNA and SNTAGT. Trimming pared 4 bases from V and 7 bases from J, leaving 11 bases between. The CDR3 sequence is 14 residues long. CDR3 loop: CASSAEGLNSPLHF. The CDR3, as DNA: TGTGCCAGCAGTGCAGAGGGACTAAATTCACCCCTCCACTTT.

This clonotype has at least ten counts. This rearrangement joins TRBV2 to TRBJ1-2; no reliable D call. In germline, CDR1 is SNHLY, CDR2 FYNNEI. V was cut by 3 bases and J by 4 bases, with 12 bases left in between. This CDR3 is 14 amino acids long. The CDR3 here is CASSEVRTVYGYTF. CDR3 coding DNA: TGTGCCAGCAGTGAGGTGCGAACGGTCTATGGCTACACCTTC.

The V and J genes are TRBV24-1 and TRBJ2-1, with 9 bases lining up with TRBD1. Germline loops: CDR1 KGHDR, CDR2 SFDVKD. V lost 5 bases to trimming and J lost 7 bases; unmatched junction nucleotides: 5. The CDR3 contains 14 residues. Written as DNA, the CDR3 is TGTGCCACCAGTGGTGACAGGGGGATAAATGAGCAGTTCTTC. It codes for CATSGDRGINEQFF.